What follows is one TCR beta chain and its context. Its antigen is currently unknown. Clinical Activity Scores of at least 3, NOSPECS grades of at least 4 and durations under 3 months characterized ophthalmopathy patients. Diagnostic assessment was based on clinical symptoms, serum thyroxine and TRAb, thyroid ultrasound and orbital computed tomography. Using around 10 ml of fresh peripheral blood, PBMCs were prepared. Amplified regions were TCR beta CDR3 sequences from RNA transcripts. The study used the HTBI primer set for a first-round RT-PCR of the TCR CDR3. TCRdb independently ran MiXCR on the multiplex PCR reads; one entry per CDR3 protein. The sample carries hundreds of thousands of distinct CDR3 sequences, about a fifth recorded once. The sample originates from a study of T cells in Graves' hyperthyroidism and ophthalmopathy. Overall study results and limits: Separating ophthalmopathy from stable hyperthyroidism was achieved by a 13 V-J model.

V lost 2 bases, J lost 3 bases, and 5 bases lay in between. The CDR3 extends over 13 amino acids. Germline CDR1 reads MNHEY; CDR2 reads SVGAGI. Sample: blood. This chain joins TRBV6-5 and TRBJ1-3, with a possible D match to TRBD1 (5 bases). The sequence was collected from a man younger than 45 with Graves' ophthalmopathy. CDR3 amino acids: CASSYGGGNTIYF. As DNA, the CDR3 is TGTGCCAGCAGTTACGGGGGTGGAAACACCATATATTTT.